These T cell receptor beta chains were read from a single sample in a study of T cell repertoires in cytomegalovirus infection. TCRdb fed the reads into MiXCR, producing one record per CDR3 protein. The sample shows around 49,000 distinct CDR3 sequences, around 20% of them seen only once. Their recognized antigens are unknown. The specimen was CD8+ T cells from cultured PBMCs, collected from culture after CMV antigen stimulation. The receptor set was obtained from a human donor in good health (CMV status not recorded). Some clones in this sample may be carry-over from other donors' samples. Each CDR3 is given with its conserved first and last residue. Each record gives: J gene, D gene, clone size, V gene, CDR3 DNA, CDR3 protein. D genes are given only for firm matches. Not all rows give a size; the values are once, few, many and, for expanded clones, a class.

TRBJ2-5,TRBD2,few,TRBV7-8,TGTGCCAGCAGCTTAGTCATGCGGGCTAGCGGGAAACAAGAGACCCAGTACTTC,CASSLVMRASGKQETQYF
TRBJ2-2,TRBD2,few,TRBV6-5,TGTGCCAGCAGTTACTCGCGGGAGCCCAAGATAGGGGAGCTGTTTTTT,CASSYSREPKIGELFF
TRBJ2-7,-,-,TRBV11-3,TGTGCCAGCAGCTTAGTAACCGGGTACTACGAGCAGTACTTC,CASSLVTGYYEQYF
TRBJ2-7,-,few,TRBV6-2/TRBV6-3,TGTGCCAGCACCCCCGGCAACTCCTACGAGCAGTACTTC,CASTPGNSYEQYF
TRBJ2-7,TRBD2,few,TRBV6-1,TGTGCCAGCAGTGAAGAAGCGGGAGGCCCCTACGAGCAGTACTTC,CASSEEAGGPYEQYF
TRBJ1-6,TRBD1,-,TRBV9,TGTGCCAGCAGCGCCCGGGACAGATCAAATTCACCCCTCCACTTT,CASSARDRSNSPLHF
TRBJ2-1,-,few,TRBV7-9,TGTGCCAGCAGCTTAGAGGACCACTACAATGAGCAGTTCTTC,CASSLEDHYNEQFF
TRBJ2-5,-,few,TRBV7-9,TGTGCCAGCAGCGGGTGGACGGACCAAGAGACCCAGTACTTC,CASSGWTDQETQYF
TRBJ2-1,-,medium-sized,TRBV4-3,TGCGCCAGCAGCCACTACTACAATGAGCAGTTCTTC,CASSHYYNEQFF
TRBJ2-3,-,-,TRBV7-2,TGTGCCAGCAGCCCCCCTAGCAGGGGAGGAAATACGCAGTATTTT,CASSPPSRGGNTQYF
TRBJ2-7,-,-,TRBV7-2,TGTGCCAGCGGGTCGACAGGAACTTACGAGCAGTACTTC,CASGSTGTYEQYF
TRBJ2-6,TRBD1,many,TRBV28,TGTGCCAGCAGCTCCATTAAGGGGGCGCCCGGGGCCAACGTCCTGACTTTC,CASSSIKGAPGANVLTF
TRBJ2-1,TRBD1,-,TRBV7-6,TGTGCCAGCAGCGCCCACAGGGGACCCTCCTACAATGAGCAGTTCTTC,CASSAHRGPSYNEQFF
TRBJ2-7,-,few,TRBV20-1,TGCAGTGCTTGGGACTTGACATACGAGCAGTACTTC,CSAWDLTYEQYF
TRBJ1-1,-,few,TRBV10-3,TGTGCCATCAGTGAGAGGAATGAAGGCACTGAAGCTTTCTTT,CAISERNEGTEAFF
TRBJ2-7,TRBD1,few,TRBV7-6,TGTGCCAGCAGCTCTGACAGGGTCTCCTACGAGCAGTACTTC,CASSSDRVSYEQYF
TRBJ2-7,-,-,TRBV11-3,TGTGCCAGCAGCCCAGGACAGCATAGCTCCTACGAGCAGTACTTC,CASSPGQHSSYEQYF
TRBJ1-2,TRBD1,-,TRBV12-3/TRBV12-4,TGTGCCAGCATCCACTCCCGACAGGGGGCTTACACCTTC,CASIHSRQGAYTF
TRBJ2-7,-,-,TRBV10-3,TGTGCCATCAGTGAGCCGGGCCTAGAGGGCTACGAGCAGTACTTC,CAISEPGLEGYEQYF
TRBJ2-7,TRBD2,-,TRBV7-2,TGTGCCAGCAGCTCCTTCGGGGGGACCTACGAGCAGTACTTC,CASSSFGGTYEQYF
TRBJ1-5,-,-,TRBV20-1,TGCAGTGCTAGAAAGTCCGGACGGAGCAATCAGCCCCAGCATTTT,CSARKSGRSNQPQHF
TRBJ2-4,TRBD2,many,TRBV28,TGTGCCAGCAGTCCCCGGGGGGTCGCCAAAAACATTCAGTACTTC,CASSPRGVAKNIQYF
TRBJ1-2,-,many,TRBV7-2,TGTGCCAGCAGCTTAAATTCGGGCAGGACTAACTATGGCTACACCTTC,CASSLNSGRTNYGYTF
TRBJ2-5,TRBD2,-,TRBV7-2,TGTGCCAGCAGCCAAACTAGCGGGAACCAAGAGACCCAGTACTTC,CASSQTSGNQETQYF
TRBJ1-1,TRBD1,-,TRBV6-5,TGTGCCAGCACTGGGACAGGGTTAAACACTGAAGCTTTCTTT,CASTGTGLNTEAFF
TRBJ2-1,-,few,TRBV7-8,TGTGCCAGCAGCTTAGAAAACGGGGTCCCCTACAATGAGCAGTTCTTC,CASSLENGVPYNEQFF
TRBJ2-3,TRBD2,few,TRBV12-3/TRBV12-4,TGTGCCAGCAGTTTCCCTGGACTAGCGGGGGGATTCGACATTAGCACAGATACGCAGTATTTT,CASSFPGLAGGFDISTDTQYF
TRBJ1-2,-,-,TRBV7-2,TGTGCCAGCAGCTTAGGACTCGGGGATGGCTACACCTTC,CASSLGLGDGYTF
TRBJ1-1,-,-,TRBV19,TGTGCCAGTAGTATGGGGCCAGGAGGTGGTACTGAAGCTTTCTTT,CASSMGPGGGTEAFF
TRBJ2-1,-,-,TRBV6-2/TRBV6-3,TGTGCCAGTCGAGCGGTTGGCTGGGACAATGAGCAGTTCTTC,CASRAVGWDNEQFF
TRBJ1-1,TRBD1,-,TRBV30,TGTGCCTGGATGGGTAGAAGGGACAGGTGGGCTTTCTTT,CAWMGRRDRWAFF
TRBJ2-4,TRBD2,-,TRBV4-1,TGCGCCAGCAGCCAGACCCTGCCTCCGGGGGGGGCCAAAAACATTCAGTACTTC,CASSQTLPPGGAKNIQYF
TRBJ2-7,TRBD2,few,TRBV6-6,TGTGCCAGCAGGTCCATGACTAGCGGGGGGGCCTACGAGCAGTACTTC,CASRSMTSGGAYEQYF
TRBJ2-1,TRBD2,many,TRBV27,TGTGCCAGCAGTTTTTGGGGTACCGGGGGAGGGCCCACTGAGCAGTTCTTC,CASSFWGTGGGPTEQFF
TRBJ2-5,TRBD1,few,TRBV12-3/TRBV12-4,TGTGCCAGCAGATCTGACAGGGGGCGTGAGACCCAGTACTTC,CASRSDRGRETQYF
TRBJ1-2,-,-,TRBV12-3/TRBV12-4,TGTGCCAGCAGTTTAGCCGGGGCTGGCTACACCTTC,CASSLAGAGYTF
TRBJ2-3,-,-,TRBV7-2,TGTGCCAGCAGCTCCCGGGACTTAAGCACAGATACGCAGTATTTT,CASSSRDLSTDTQYF
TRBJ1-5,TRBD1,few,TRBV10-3,TGTGCCATCAGTGACCCGGGGGCAGGGGGGATGAGCAATCAGCCCCAGCATTTT,CAISDPGAGGMSNQPQHF